This TCR beta chain originates from a study of CD8 T cells in ankylosing spondylitis (dated by TCRdb to 2015 to 2018). About the study as a whole: To find TCR variants linked to disease, the study profiled T cell receptor beta repertoires in ankylosing spondylitis patients and healthy donors. The full study cohort was made up of over 20 ankylosing spondylitis patients and 108 healthy donors. Samples of peripheral blood were taken, and for ankylosing spondylitis patients, synovial fluid was collected as well.

Paper-wide results and their limitations: The disease-linked clones showed a CD8+ phenotype and occurred at relatively low frequencies in peripheral blood. According to the report, matched synovial fluid samples from ankylosing spondylitis patients were significantly enriched for the disease-linked clones. A TCR beta motif made up of several highly homologous amino acid variants appeared to be characteristic of blood from ankylosing spondylitis patients. Some TCR beta motif variants had previously been reported in synovial fluid and blood of reactive arthritis patients, which suggested common disease-initiation mechanisms.

The V end loses 1 base and the J end loses 5 bases, and a stretch of 6 bases separates them. CDR1 and CDR2 were assigned from the germline V gene as MDHEN and SYDVKM. The CDR3 has 13 amino acids, counting the end cysteine and phenylalanine. Here the CDR3 DNA is all that survives: 39 bases in frame from base 1. Sequencing relied on an Illumina HiSeq 2500. Quantitative 5'-RACE with molecular barcodes was used to prepare TCR beta libraries. In the original analysis: Disease-linked TCR variants were identified with a new computational method built on a probabilistic model of VDJ rearrangement. Using fastp trimming at Q25 and MiXCR clonotype assembly, TCRdb reanalyzed the public sequencing data and kept in-frame beta chains. Each entry merges the rows of one CDR3 protein and shows their most common DNA and genes. TCRdb's processing, not the study's, gives the V and J calls here. The sample profile shows a few hundred thousand distinct CDR3 sequences; roughly 10% of them were found once. Together, the top ten hold roughly 6.8% of the sample.

This clonotype was counted only a few times. It lacks a known antigen. It has no much larger one-base neighbor in the sample; base qualities were not kept. The chain is made from TRBV28 and TRBJ2-1, with the D gene not clear enough to name. The sequencing sample was made of blood, either unsorted or a sorted T cell fraction (not recorded which). The sequence was collected from a male donor with ankylosing spondylitis or in good health (not recorded which). At the DNA level, the sequence is TGTGCCAGCAGTTTATCCGACCACAATGAGCAGTTCTTC. It encodes CASSLSDHNEQFF.